A selection of T cell receptor beta chains follows, all from one sample in a study of metastatic and nonmetastatic thyroid tumors. MiXCR reprocessed the PCR reads for TCRdb. The table records 3,000 to 4,000 clones, approximately 22% of them present only once. The specimen sequenced was tumor tissue. These TCRs come from a male donor with papillary thyroid cancer or a benign thyroid nodule (not recorded which). Some clones in this sample may be carry-over from other donors' samples. CDR3s leave out the opening cysteine and the closing phenylalanine or tryptophan. D genes are given only for firm matches.

d_gene: TRBD2; v_gene: TRBV4-1; len: 16; CDR3aa: ASSQDPGLGSGNDEQY
d_gene: TRBD2; v_gene: TRBV19; len: 14; CDR3aa: ASSIVAGVYTGELF
d_gene: NA; v_gene: TRBV7-3; len: 11; CDR3aa: ASSASGTGELF
d_gene: TRBD1; v_gene: TRBV2; len: 15; CDR3aa: ASSESRGLMDTGELF
d_gene: TRBD1; v_gene: TRBV6-1; len: 10; CDR3aa: ASEDRSYEQY
d_gene: NA; v_gene: TRBV19; len: 13; CDR3aa: ASSISLGFENIQY
d_gene: TRBD1; v_gene: TRBV15; len: 13; CDR3aa: ATSADRGSSYEQY
d_gene: NA; v_gene: TRBV12-3/TRBV12-4; len: 11; CDR3aa: ASSFGGPGGYT
d_gene: TRBD1; v_gene: TRBV6-1; len: 11; CDR3aa: ASSKQGNQPQH
d_gene: TRBD2; v_gene: TRBV27; len: 12; CDR3aa: ASKTGGSYNEQF
d_gene: TRBD1; v_gene: TRBV25-1; len: 12; CDR3aa: ASNDRGWTGELF
d_gene: NA; v_gene: TRBV6-1; len: 11; CDR3aa: ATNYQGSTEAF
d_gene: NA; v_gene: TRBV28; len: 11; CDR3aa: ASRGDGKWTQY
d_gene: TRBD2; v_gene: TRBV11-1; len: 12; CDR3aa: ASSSSGGAGEQY
d_gene: NA; v_gene: TRBV6-1; len: 13; CDR3aa: ASNRFQGPRAEQY
d_gene: TRBD1; v_gene: TRBV4-2; len: 14; CDR3aa: ASSQDETGGAGELF
d_gene: TRBD2; v_gene: TRBV20-1; len: 14; CDR3aa: SAIHLTKRGGYEQY